Listed below are T cell receptor beta chains from one sample, sequenced in a study of vaccination and CD4 T cells after COVID-19. TCRdb re-called the PCR reads through MiXCR, storing one row per CDR3 protein. The sample carries about 18,000 distinct CDR3 sequences, around three quarters recorded once. Antigens of these TCRs are unknown. Specimen: CD4+ T cells from blood, cultured in vitro. Receptors originate from a human donor who had recovered from COVID-19. CDR3s include the opening cysteine and the closing phenylalanine or tryptophan. The order of the fields is CDR3 DNA, CDR3 protein, V gene, D gene, J gene, clone size. A D gene is named only where the DNA matches it firmly. Expanded clones are given a class, and other clones once, few, many or no size at all.

DNA: TGTGCCAGCAGTCCCCAGGGGATAGGAACCTACGAGCAGTACTTC
CDR3: CASSPQGIGTYEQYF
V: TRBV27
D: NA
J: TRBJ2-7
size: NA

DNA: TGTGCCACCAGTGATCCCGGGACTACCTACACCGGGGAGCTGTTTTTT
CDR3: CATSDPGTTYTGELFF
V: TRBV24-1
D: TRBD2
J: TRBJ2-2
size: NA

DNA: TGTGCCAGCAGCTTGGCCGGGGGCAGTTTAGAGACCCAGTACTTC
CDR3: CASSLAGGSLETQYF
V: TRBV5-4
D: NA
J: TRBJ2-5
size: NA

DNA: TGTGCCAGCACGATGGCAGGGACCCTCTATGGCTACACCTTC
CDR3: CASTMAGTLYGYTF
V: TRBV6-1
D: NA
J: TRBJ1-2
size: NA

DNA: TGTGCCAGCAGCTTTTCCGGACAGCAGAATTCACCCCTCCACTTT
CDR3: CASSFSGQQNSPLHF
V: TRBV5-6
D: NA
J: TRBJ1-6
size: NA

DNA: TGTGCCAGCAGTTCCGGAGCCCAGGGGGGGGAGACCCAGTACTTC
CDR3: CASSSGAQGGETQYF
V: TRBV7-9
D: NA
J: TRBJ2-5
size: NA

DNA: TGTGCCAGCAGCCCGACACCTACTACTACTAACTATGGCTACACCTTC
CDR3: CASSPTPTTTNYGYTF
V: TRBV6-4
D: NA
J: TRBJ1-2
size: NA

DNA: TGTGCCAGCAGCCAAGATAGAACGGCTAATTCACCCCTCCACTTT
CDR3: CASSQDRTANSPLHF
V: TRBV14
D: NA
J: TRBJ1-6
size: few

DNA: TGTGCCAGCAGTTTGGTGACAGGGGGCGTTATTCTCGCTTTCTTT
CDR3: CASSLVTGGVILAFF
V: TRBV27
D: TRBD1
J: TRBJ1-1
size: few

DNA: TGCAGTGCTAGAGATCCACTGTCCCTTGAAGCTTTCTTT
CDR3: CSARDPLSLEAFF
V: TRBV20-1
D: NA
J: TRBJ1-1
size: medium-sized

DNA: TGTGCCAGTAGTGCCAGGGTTCAATCACCCCTCCACTTT
CDR3: CASSARVQSPLHF
V: TRBV19
D: NA
J: TRBJ1-6
size: NA

DNA: TGTGCCAGCAGGCCCTCTGGACAGAACGGCTACACCTTC
CDR3: CASRPSGQNGYTF
V: TRBV6-1
D: NA
J: TRBJ1-2
size: NA

DNA: TGCAGTGCATTTCGGACAGGTCGGCTGGGGCAAGAGACCCAGTACTTC
CDR3: CSAFRTGRLGQETQYF
V: TRBV20-1
D: TRBD1
J: TRBJ2-5
size: few

DNA: TGTGCCAGCAGCCCCGTGGACAGGGCTTCCTACGAGCAGTACTTC
CDR3: CASSPVDRASYEQYF
V: TRBV5-4
D: TRBD1
J: TRBJ2-7
size: NA

DNA: TGTGCCGCCCAAAGGGCAAGGGATCAGCCCCAGCATTTT
CDR3: CAAQRARDQPQHF
V: TRBV6-1
D: NA
J: TRBJ1-5
size: NA

DNA: TGCAGTGCTAGAGGGCTAGCGGAATCCCCCGCGAACACCGGGGAGCTGTTTTTT
CDR3: CSARGLAESPANTGELFF
V: TRBV20-1
D: TRBD2
J: TRBJ2-2
size: medium-sized

DNA: TGTGCCAGCAGCACTAGCGGGAGGAAAGCCGGGGAGCTGTTTTTT
CDR3: CASSTSGRKAGELFF
V: TRBV28
D: TRBD2
J: TRBJ2-2
size: NA

DNA: TGCAGTGCTAGACCGACCGGGACCAGACAGGAAAAACTGTTTTTT
CDR3: CSARPTGTRQEKLFF
V: TRBV20-1
D: NA
J: TRBJ1-4
size: medium-sized

DNA: TGCAGTCTACGCCCAGGACAGTTCAATCAGCCCCAGCATTTT
CDR3: CSLRPGQFNQPQHF
V: TRBV20-1
D: NA
J: TRBJ1-5
size: NA

DNA: TGTGCCAGCAGCCCCCGCTGGGGGGACAATGAGCAGTTCTTC
CDR3: CASSPRWGDNEQFF
V: TRBV7-2
D: NA
J: TRBJ2-1
size: once

DNA: TGTGCCAGCAGTTCCCCATCTGAACCCGGACACAACCTCTACGAGCAGTACTTC
CDR3: CASSSPSEPGHNLYEQYF
V: TRBV28
D: NA
J: TRBJ2-7
size: NA

DNA: TGTGCCAGCAGGACAGGCGGGCATTCTGGAGCGGAGCAGTTCTTC
CDR3: CASRTGGHSGAEQFF
V: TRBV28
D: NA
J: TRBJ2-1
size: NA

DNA: TGTGCCAGCAGCTCGACCTACGAGCAGTACTTC
CDR3: CASSSTYEQYF
V: TRBV7-2
D: NA
J: TRBJ2-7
size: once

DNA: TGTGCCAGCAGTGCCGGGACAGGGGTAGAAAAACTGTTTTTT
CDR3: CASSAGTGVEKLFF
V: TRBV6-1
D: TRBD1
J: TRBJ1-4
size: NA

DNA: TGTGCCAGCAGTTTAACCGGGGTTTTGGGGCGGAACACTGAAGCTTTCTTT
CDR3: CASSLTGVLGRNTEAFF
V: TRBV27
D: NA
J: TRBJ1-1
size: NA

DNA: TGCAGTGCTACGGGACAGGGGGTCCTCGAGCAGTACTTC
CDR3: CSATGQGVLEQYF
V: TRBV20-1
D: TRBD1
J: TRBJ2-7
size: few

DNA: TGCAGCGAGGGACTAGCGCAAGAGACCCAGTACTTC
CDR3: CSEGLAQETQYF
V: TRBV29-1
D: TRBD2
J: TRBJ2-5
size: few

DNA: TGTGCCAGCACCCGGACTAGCGGGAGTAGAGAGACCCAGTACTTC
CDR3: CASTRTSGSRETQYF
V: TRBV6-2/TRBV6-3
D: TRBD2
J: TRBJ2-5
size: NA

DNA: TGTGCCTGGAGTGTTGGAACAGGCTACACCTTC
CDR3: CAWSVGTGYTF
V: TRBV30
D: NA
J: TRBJ1-2
size: NA

DNA: TGCGCCAGCAGTGGCGGGAGCCCCCACAATGAGCAGTTCTTC
CDR3: CASSGGSPHNEQFF
V: TRBV10-1
D: TRBD2
J: TRBJ2-1
size: NA

DNA: TGTGCCAGCAGTTTAAAGGAGGCCCTAGGAGCTTTCTTT
CDR3: CASSLKEALGAFF
V: TRBV12-3/TRBV12-4
D: NA
J: TRBJ1-1
size: NA

DNA: TGTGCCAGCAGACCGACAAGCGGGAGTGGATATACGCAGTATTTT
CDR3: CASRPTSGSGYTQYF
V: TRBV28
D: TRBD2
J: TRBJ2-3
size: NA

DNA: TGTGCCAGCGCCCGGGGACTAGCAGGCACAGATACGCAGTATTTT
CDR3: CASARGLAGTDTQYF
V: TRBV19
D: TRBD2
J: TRBJ2-3
size: few

DNA: TGCGCCAGCAGCTTCGACAGGAACACTGAAGCTTTCTTT
CDR3: CASSFDRNTEAFF
V: TRBV5-1
D: NA
J: TRBJ1-1
size: NA

DNA: TGCGCCAGCAGCCCAGGAGCGAATCAGCCCCAGCATTTT
CDR3: CASSPGANQPQHF
V: TRBV5-1
D: NA
J: TRBJ1-5
size: NA

DNA: TGTGCCAGCAGCCTGTGGGACAGGGGGCGCCGGGGGCTTGAAAAACTGTTTTTT
CDR3: CASSLWDRGRRGLEKLFF
V: TRBV6-1
D: TRBD1
J: TRBJ1-4
size: NA

DNA: TGTGCCATCACCGGGGCAATCAGAACCGAGCAGTTCTTC
CDR3: CAITGAIRTEQFF
V: TRBV6-1
D: NA
J: TRBJ2-1
size: medium-sized

DNA: TGCAGTGCTAGAGTCGGGGTACGGCAGCCCCAGCATTTT
CDR3: CSARVGVRQPQHF
V: TRBV20-1
D: NA
J: TRBJ1-5
size: NA

DNA: TGTGCCACCAGAAACATGGGACAAACCGAGACCCAGTACTTC
CDR3: CATRNMGQTETQYF
V: TRBV15
D: NA
J: TRBJ2-5
size: few